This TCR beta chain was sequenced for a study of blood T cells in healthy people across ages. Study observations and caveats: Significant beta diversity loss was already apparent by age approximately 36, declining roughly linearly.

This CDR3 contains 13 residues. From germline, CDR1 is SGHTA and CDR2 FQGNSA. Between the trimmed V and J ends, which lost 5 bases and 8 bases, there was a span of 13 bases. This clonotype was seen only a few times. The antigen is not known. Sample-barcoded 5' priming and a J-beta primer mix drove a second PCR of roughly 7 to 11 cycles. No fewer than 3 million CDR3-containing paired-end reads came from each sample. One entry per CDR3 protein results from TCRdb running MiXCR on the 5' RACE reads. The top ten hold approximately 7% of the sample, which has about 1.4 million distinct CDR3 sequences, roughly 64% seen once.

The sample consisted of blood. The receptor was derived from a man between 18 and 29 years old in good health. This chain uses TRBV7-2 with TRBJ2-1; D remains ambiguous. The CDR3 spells CASSVIIRDEQFF. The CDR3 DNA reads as TGTGCCAGCAGCGTAATCATAAGGGATGAGCAGTTCTTC.